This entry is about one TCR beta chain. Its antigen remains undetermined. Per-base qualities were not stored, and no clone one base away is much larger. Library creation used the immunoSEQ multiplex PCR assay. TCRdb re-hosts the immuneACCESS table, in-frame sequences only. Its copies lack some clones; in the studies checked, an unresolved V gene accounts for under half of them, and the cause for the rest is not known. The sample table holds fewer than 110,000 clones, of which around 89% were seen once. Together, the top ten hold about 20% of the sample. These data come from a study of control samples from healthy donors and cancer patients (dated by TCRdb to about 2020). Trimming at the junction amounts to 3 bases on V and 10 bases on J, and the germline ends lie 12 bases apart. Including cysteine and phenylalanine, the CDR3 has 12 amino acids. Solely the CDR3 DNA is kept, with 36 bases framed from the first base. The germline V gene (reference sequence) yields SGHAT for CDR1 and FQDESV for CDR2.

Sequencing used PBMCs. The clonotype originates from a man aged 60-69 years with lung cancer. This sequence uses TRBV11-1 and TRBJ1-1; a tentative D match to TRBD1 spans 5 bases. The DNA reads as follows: TGTGCCAGCAGCTTTAGACAGAAGGCAGCTTTCTTT. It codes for CASSFRQKAAFF.